A single sample is the source of the 32 T cell receptor beta chains below, sequenced in a study of T cells in Graves' hyperthyroidism and ophthalmopathy. Amplification targeted TCR beta CDR3 regions from RNA transcripts. The HTBI primer set was used in a first-round RT-PCR of the TCR CDR3. TCRdb processed the multiplex PCR reads anew with MiXCR; each CDR3 protein has one entry. Here the sample spans 300,000 to 450,000 distinct CDR3 sequences, around 25% being singletons. The material sequenced was blood. The receptors derive from a man between 45 and 60 years old with Graves' hyperthyroidism.

CDR3 loop: CASSPLMVYNEQFF. DNA for the CDR3: TGTGCCAGCAGCCCCCTAATGGTCTACAATGAGCAGTTCTTC. The chain couples TRBV27 to TRBJ2-1; unclear D gene. The germline gives CDR1 MNHEY, CDR2 SMNVEV (reference sequence). CDR3 length equals 14 residues. V was pared by 6 bases and J by 3 bases, with 12 bases between.

The J gene is TRBJ2-7, the V gene TRBV27; 9 positions agree with TRBD2. Trimming removed 4 bases from V and 5 bases from J; junction bases left unmatched: 12. Germline CDR1 and CDR2: MNHEY and SMNVEV (reference sequence). The CDR3 runs 16 residues. The CDR3 nucleotides read TGTGCCAGCAGTTCCAGACTAGCGGCGGGAGCTAACGAGCAGTACTTC. This translates into CASSSRLAAGANEQYF.

DNA for the CDR3: TGTGCCAGCAGTGTTAGCACCTCTGGAAACACCATATATTTT. As protein: CASSVSTSGNTIYF. This chain connects TRBV2 to TRBJ1-3; unclear D gene. The CDR3 is made up of 14 amino acids. Germline V CDR1 and CDR2: SNHLY, FYNNEI. The V end lost 4 bases, the J end lost 0 bases, and 7 bases lay between the germline ends.

The V call is TRBV6-1, the J call TRBJ2-3, with D unresolved. From germline, CDR1 is MNHNS and CDR2 SASEGT. Trimming stripped 4 bases from V and 0 bases from J, with 14 bases between. The CDR3 extends over 16 amino acids. As DNA, the CDR3 is TGTGCCAGCAGTGGCCCTGTTAGGAGTAGCACAGATACGCAGTATTTT. It translates to CASSGPVRSSTDTQYF.

The chain is built from TRBV27 and TRBJ2-7; the D gene is possibly TRBD2 (5 bases). This CDR3 spans 14 amino acids. Germline V lookup: CDR1 MNHEY, CDR2 SMNVEV (reference sequence). Trimming took off 2 bases at V and 5 bases at J, with 13 bases between the two ends. The CDR3 bases are TGTGCCAGCAGTTTACGGGGTCCTTTCGACGAGCAGTACTTC. Translated, it gives CASSLRGPFDEQYF.

Many counts were recorded for this clonotype. This sequence joins TRBV2 and TRBJ2-7; 7 bases are shared with TRBD1. This CDR3 has 15 amino acids. The V gene's germline CDR1 is SNHLY and CDR2 FYNNEI. Trimming took 6 bases from V and 1 from J; bases not matched to a gene: 9. The CDR3 DNA reads TGTGCCAGCAGATTCGATCGGGACAGATCCTACGAGCAGTACTTC. It encodes CASRFDRDRSYEQYF.

This clonotype was observed a handful of times. The rearrangement links TRBV6-2 or TRBV6-3 to TRBJ2-2, with D possibly TRBD1 on 6 matching bases. CDR1 is MNHEY, CDR2 SVGEGT, per germline. The V gene lost 8 bases and the J gene lost 1 base, with 8 bases spanning the gap. The CDR3 totals 13 residues. The CDR3 sequence: CASLGQNTGELFF. In DNA, the CDR3 is TGTGCCAGCCTGGGACAGAACACCGGGGAGCTGTTTTTT.

This clonotype was seen a few times. The chain is built from TRBV5-4 and TRBJ2-3; tentatively, D is TRBD1 (5 bases). There are 14 residues in the CDR3. V lost 4 bases, J lost 0 bases, and 9 bases lay in between. The V gene's germline CDR1 is SGHNT and CDR2 YYREEE (reference sequence). The CDR3 DNA reads TGTGCCAGCAGCGTGGACATTAGCACAGATACGCAGTATTTT. The encoded protein is CASSVDISTDTQYF.

This clonotype has only a few counts. The chain combines TRBV12-3 or TRBV12-4 with TRBJ1-2, with D unresolved. This CDR3 is 14 amino acids long. V was shortened by 7 bases and J by 8 bases, with 20 bases between the two germline ends. The DNA for the CDR3 is TGTGCCAGCACCTCACTCGGGTTGCTTCCGGGCTACACCTTC. The encoded protein is CASTSLGLLPGYTF.

This clonotype was seen ten or more times. The chain recombines TRBV18 with TRBJ2-3, with a tentative D call TRBD2 (5 bases). The V end was cut by 6 bases, the J end by 1 base, with 17 bases between. Germline-derived CDR1 and CDR2 are KGHSH and LQKENI. The length of the CDR3 is 16 residues. The CDR3 here is CASSPPRGKGTDTQYF. The CDR3 coding sequence is TGTGCCAGCTCGCCCCCGCGAGGGAAAGGCACAGATACGCAGTATTTT.

This clonotype occurred a few times. The chain links TRBV30 to TRBJ1-5; no definite D call. The CDR3 runs 15 residues. The V gene's germline CDR1 is GTSNPN and CDR2 SVGIG (reference sequence). Trimming pared 2 bases from V and 0 bases from J, leaving 11 bases between. CDR3 sequence (DNA): TGTGCCTGGAGTAGTGGTATCCTTAGCAATCAGCCCCAGCATTTT. This sequence encodes CAWSSGILSNQPQHF.

V is TRBV5-1 and J is TRBJ2-1; D gene uncertain. The CDR3 has 16 residues. With 0 bases removed from V and 2 bases from J, the gap between germline ends came to 12 bases. The V gene's germline CDR1 is SGHRS and CDR2 YFSETQ. The CDR3 loop reads CASSLARSNTYNEQFF. CDR3 coding DNA: TGCGCCAGCAGCTTGGCCCGAAGTAACACCTACAATGAGCAGTTCTTC. The full variable domain, rest sourced from reference TRBV5-1 and TRBJ2-1, is KAGVTQTPRYLIKTRGQQVTLSCSPISGHRSVSWYQQTPGQGLQFLFEYFSETQRNKGNFPGRFSGRQFSNSRSEMNVSTLELGDSALYLCASSLARSNTYNEQFFGPGTRLTVL.

This clonotype has more than one count but fewer than ten. The J gene is TRBJ1-6, the V gene TRBV7-3, with 7 bases aligning to TRBD1. The CDR3 covers 15 residues. Losses at the gene ends were 3 bases for V and 9 bases for J; bases not matched to a gene: 8. CDR1 is SGHTA and CDR2 is FQGTGA in the germline V gene. CDR3 bases: TGTGCCAGCAGCTTGGGGCAGGGGGTAGGTTCACCCCTCCACTTT. Its translation is CASSLGQGVGSPLHF.

The chain is built from TRBV19 and TRBJ2-7; 12 bases match TRBD2. The CDR3 contains 19 residues. V shed 5 bases and J 6 bases; nucleotides not matched to a gene: 20. The germline V gene encodes CDR1 LNHDA and CDR2 SQIVND (reference sequence). The CDR3 coding sequence is TGTGCCAGTAGTCTACAGGGGGCCCTCCTACTAGCGGGAGGATCCGAGCAGTACTTC. Amino acids: CASSLQGALLLAGGSEQYF.

The V gene is TRBV20-1, the J gene TRBJ1-4; the match to TRBD1 covers 9 bases. With V trimmed by 3 bases and J by 2 bases, 4 bases remained unmatched. The CDR3 is 15 residues long. Germline V gene lookup returns CDR1 DFQATT and CDR2 SNEGSKA (reference sequence). The CDR3 DNA is TGCAGTGCTAGGACAGGGGGGAGGACTAATGAAAAACTGTTTTTT. It yields the protein CSARTGGRTNEKLFF.

The chain carries TRBV6-1 and TRBJ1-5; the D gene is possibly TRBD1 (5 bases). This CDR3 spans 11 amino acids. Germline V gene data show CDR1 as MNHNS and CDR2 as SASEGT. V was clipped by 7 bases and J by 9 bases, with 10 bases between them. The CDR3 nucleotides read TGTGCCAGCACCCGGGGGTGGCCCCAGCATTTT. It translates to CASTRGWPQHF.

As concerns this clonotype: This may arise from a read error, as a much more abundant clone is one base away. This chain joins TRBV11-2 and TRBJ2-7; tentative D call: TRBD2 (6 bases). CDR1 and CDR2 (germline): SGHAT, FQNNGV. V was pared by 0 bases and J by 9 bases, with 15 bases between. The CDR3 sequence is 14 residues long. CDR3 region: CASSLDQTRDGQYF. The CDR3 DNA follows: TGTGCCAGCAGCTTAGACCAAACGCGGGACGGGCAGTACTTC.

This clonotype was seen many times. The chain employs TRBV7-9 and TRBJ1-1; D not certain. Germline assignment: CDR1 SEHNR and CDR2 FQNEAQ (reference sequence). Trimming removed 5 bases from V and 2 bases from J, with 12 bases in between. The CDR3 consists of 14 residues. The CDR3 nucleotides are TGTGCCAGCAGCACAATGGGCAGTAACACTGAAGCTTTCTTT. It codes for CASSTMGSNTEAFF.

This clonotype has ten or more counts. V gene TRBV3-1 combines with J gene TRBJ2-1, with D possibly TRBD2 on 6 matching bases. CDR3 length equals 17 residues. V was pared by 5 bases and J by 4 bases, with 21 bases between. Germline V lookup: CDR1 LGHDT, CDR2 YNNKEL (reference sequence). The DNA of the CDR3 is TGTGCCAGCAGCAACATGCCCCCTAGCGAGTCATACAATGAGCAGTTCTTC. It encodes CASSNMPPSESYNEQFF.

The chain uses TRBV12-3 or TRBV12-4 and TRBJ1-4; D is uncertain. CDR3 length: 16 amino acids. Trimming pared 5 bases from V and 7 bases from J, leaving 20 bases between. CDR3 coding DNA: TGTGCCAGCAGTCTATATTGGAACGCCGGAGGTGAAAAACTGTTTTTT. Its translation is CASSLYWNAGGEKLFF.

This clonotype was seen a few times. V and J are TRBV20-1 and TRBJ2-3; possibly TRBD1 for D (5 bases). V was trimmed by 0 bases and J by 3 bases, leaving 10 bases between them. Per germline, CDR1 DFQATT and CDR2 SNEGSKA (reference sequence). The CDR3 runs to 14 residues. CDR3 protein: CSARDQGGTDTQYF. In nucleotides, the CDR3 is TGCAGTGCTAGAGATCAGGGCGGAACAGATACGCAGTATTTT.

This chain connects TRBV15 to TRBJ2-1; no firm D call. The V end was cut by 1 base, the J end by 8 bases, with 6 bases between. Germline V gene sequence: CDR1 LNHNV, CDR2 YYDKDF (reference sequence). CDR3 length equals 12 residues. The CDR3 is CATSRVKDEQFF. The CDR3 coding sequence is TGTGCCACCAGCAGAGTCAAGGATGAGCAGTTCTTC.

The chain recombines TRBV7-9 with TRBJ2-5; unclear D gene. Per germline, CDR1 SEHNR and CDR2 FQNEAQ (reference sequence). The CDR3 consists of 14 residues. V lost 4 bases and J lost 4, with 13 bases in between. DNA for the CDR3: TGTGCCAGCAGCTCCGCGTTGAGAGGAGAGACCCAGTACTTC. Protein: CASSSALRGETQYF.

In its sample, this clonotype was seen many times. The junction differs from germline at one of its ends, possibly a read error. This chain uses TRBV19 with TRBJ1-1, with D possibly matching TRBD1 (6 bases). The length of the CDR3 is 13 residues. CDR1 is LNHDA and CDR2 is SQIVND in the germline V gene (reference sequence). The DNA for the CDR3 is TGTGCCAGCAGTAGGGACATGAACACTGAAGCTTTCTTT. Its protein is CASSRDMNTEAFF. Full variable domain (remainder filled in from reference TRBV19 and TRBJ1-1): DGGITQSPKYLFRKEGQNVTLSCEQNLNHDAMYWYRQDPGQGLRLIYYSQIVNDFQKGDIAEGYSVSREKKESFPLTVTSAQKNPTAFYLCASSRDMNTEAFFGQGTRLTVV.

The rearrangement joins TRBV9 to TRBJ2-3; 7 bases are shared with TRBD2. There are 14 residues in the CDR3. The J segment lost 3 bases and the V segment lost 2 bases, leaving 3 bases of the junction unmatched. The germline V gene encodes CDR1 SGDLS and CDR2 YYNGEE. The CDR3 is CASSVVGGTDTQYF. DNA for the CDR3: TGTGCCAGCAGCGTCGTCGGGGGGACAGATACGCAGTATTTT.

This rearrangement joins TRBV2 to TRBJ2-1; 9 bases line up with TRBD2. The CDR3 has 18 residues. Germline CDR1 and CDR2: SNHLY and FYNNEI. J lost 3 bases, V lost 6 bases, and 15 bases had no gene match. The CDR3 spells CASRKGRGLAGLYNEQFF. The CDR3 bases are TGTGCCAGCAGAAAAGGGAGAGGGCTAGCGGGGCTCTACAATGAGCAGTTCTTC.

This chain joins TRBV29-1 and TRBJ2-1; TRBD2 matches 12 bases. This CDR3 comprises 13 residues. V was pared by 7 bases and J by 9 bases, with 7 bases of the junction left unmatched. CDR1 is SQVTM and CDR2 is ANQGSEA in the germline V gene. The CDR3 reads CSGKWTSGIEQFF. The CDR3 nucleotides read TGCAGCGGAAAATGGACTAGCGGGATTGAGCAGTTCTTC.

V and J are TRBV10-3 and TRBJ2-1; D not certain. Germline lookup yields CDR1 ENHRY and CDR2 SYGVKD. This CDR3 region has 12 residues. Trimming removed 5 bases from V and 6 bases from J, with 8 bases in between. DNA of the CDR3: TGTGCCATCAGTACAGTTGGCAATGAGCAGTTCTTC. Translation: CAISTVGNEQFF.

There are many counts of this clonotype. The chain uses TRBV5-1 and TRBJ2-7; maybe TRBD2 (5 bases). The ends were cut back, 3 bases at V and 6 bases at J, with 13 bases in the middle. Germline V lookup: CDR1 SGHRS, CDR2 YFSETQ. The CDR3 contains 13 residues. CDR3 sequence: CASSSEHGVEQYF. The CDR3 nucleotides are TGCGCCAGCAGCTCCGAACACGGGGTCGAGCAGTACTTC.

This chain connects TRBV7-9 to TRBJ2-3; 8 nucleotides align to TRBD1. V lost 3 bases and J lost 3; bases outside the gene matches: 5. CDR3 length equals 15 residues. Per germline, CDR1 SEHNR and CDR2 FQNEAQ (reference sequence). The CDR3 sequence is CASSFIRGRTDTQYF. The CDR3 nucleotides read TGTGCCAGCAGCTTTATCAGGGGGCGGACAGATACGCAGTATTTT.

The table lists this clonotype with a few counts. The V gene is TRBV27, the J gene TRBJ1-2; D ambiguous. V dropped 3 bases and J dropped 2 bases, with 7 bases sitting between them. The CDR3 consists of 13 residues. The germline CDR1 and CDR2 sequences are MNHEY and SMNVEV (reference sequence). The CDR3 nucleotides are TGTGCCAGCAGTTTTCGACAAAACTATGGCTACACCTTC. Translation: CASSFRQNYGYTF.

This clonotype has just a few counts. The chain recombines TRBV29-1 with TRBJ2-5; D is unclear. V lost 7 bases and J lost 2, with 11 bases in between. This CDR3 has 12 amino acids. Germline V gene sequence: CDR1 SQVTM, CDR2 ANQGSEA. CDR3: CSAREIQETQYF. CDR3 nucleotides: TGCAGCGCTAGAGAAATTCAAGAGACCCAGTACTTC. The entire variable domain, with the rest obtained from reference TRBV29-1 and TRBJ2-5, is as follows: SAVISQKPSRDICQRGTSLTIQCQVDSQVTMMFWYRQQPGQSLTLIATANQGSEATYESGFVIDKFPISRPNLTFSTLTVSNMSPEDSSIYLCSAREIQETQYFGPGTRLLVL.